The rows below give T cell receptor beta chains drawn from one sample of a study of radiotherapy plus CTLA-4 blockade in lung cancer. The table came from immunoSEQ multiplex PCR; TCRdb's copy has only in-frame clones and leaves some out. In the table there are 100,000 to 150,000 clones, about four fifths of which are singletons. The sample consisted of peripheral blood, taken from a patient treated with radiotherapy plus ipilimumab. The source is a human donor with non-small cell lung cancer who had a partial response to radiotherapy plus ipilimumab. The CDR3 runs from the conserved cysteine through the conserved F or W. D genes are given only for firm matches. Size is stated for part of the rows, as once, few or many counts, or as a class when the clone is expanded.

clone size	D gene	V gene	J gene	CDR3 DNA	CDR3 protein
.	TRBD2	TRBV9	TRBJ2-1	TGTGCCAGCAGCTATAGATCGAGCGGGAGTTACAATGAGCAGTTCTTC	CASSYRSSGSYNEQFF
.	.	TRBV19	TRBJ1-3	TGTGCCAGTAGTATTGGGGCCATCTTTGGAAACACCATATATTTT	CASSIGAIFGNTIYF
.	TRBD1	TRBV27	TRBJ1-1	TGTGCCAGCAGTCGGACAGGGGGCGCGAGTAAGAACACTGAAGCTTTCTTT	CASSRTGGASKNTEAFF
.	.	TRBV7-2	TRBJ2-1	TGTGCCAGCAGCGTAAGACTGCCTATCTATACCTACAATGAGCAGTTCTTC	CASSVRLPIYTYNEQFF
.	.	TRBV29-1	TRBJ2-1	TGCAGCGTGGGACTTTACAATGAGCAGTTCTTC	CSVGLYNEQFF
.	.	TRBV7-9	TRBJ1-1	TGTGCCAGCAGCTTCGACAGCTTGAACACTGAAGCTTTCTTT	CASSFDSLNTEAFF
few	TRBD1	TRBV28	TRBJ2-1	TGTGCCAGCAGTTTAGTGTCAGGGGGCAGGAATGAGCAGTTCTTC	CASSLVSGGRNEQFF
.	TRBD1	TRBV9	TRBJ1-5	TGTGCCAGCAGTTCCTGGGGGGACAGGGGGGATTATAGCAATCAGCCCCAGCATTTT	CASSSWGDRGDYSNQPQHF
.	TRBD2	TRBV6-6	TRBJ2-7	TGTGCCAGCAGTCCCGGGGTAGCGGGCCTGGAGCAGTACTTC	CASSPGVAGLEQYF
.	.	TRBV5-1	TRBJ1-4	TGCGCCAGCAGCCTGACCCAGGCGACTGAAAAACTGTTTTTT	CASSLTQATEKLFF
.	.	TRBV6-1	TRBJ2-3	TGTGCCAGCAGTGAAGCTTGGGCTAGCGGCACAGATACGCAGTATTTT	CASSEAWASGTDTQYF
.	.	TRBV28	TRBJ2-3	TGTGCCAGCAGTCCGAGACTAGAGGATACGCAGTATTTT	CASSPRLEDTQYF
once	.	TRBV7-2	TRBJ1-5	TGTGCCAGCAGCGCCGGGAGGGGTAGCAATCAGCCCCAGCATTTT	CASSAGRGSNQPQHF
.	TRBD1	TRBV6-5	TRBJ1-1	TGTGCCAGCAGTTCCCATAAGACAGGGGGCCACACTGAAGCTTTCTTT	CASSSHKTGGHTEAFF
few	.	TRBV5-1	TRBJ2-7	TGCGCCAGCAGCCCAGGGGATTTAGTCTACGAGCAGTACTTC	CASSPGDLVYEQYF
.	.	TRBV19	TRBJ2-5	TGTGCCAGTAGTCCCCGCGGGTTGTACCAAGAGACCCAGTACTTC	CASSPRGLYQETQYF
.	TRBD2	TRBV7-6	TRBJ2-7	TGTGCCAGCAGCCCTACTAGCGGAGGATCCTACGAGCAGTACTTC	CASSPTSGGSYEQYF
few	.	TRBV7-2	TRBJ2-2	TGTGCCAGCAGCTTAGTGTCTCCCAGGGTTACCGGGGAGCTGTTTTTT	CASSLVSPRVTGELFF
.	.	TRBV27	TRBJ2-2	TGTGCCAGCAGTCCTACGAACACCGGGGAGCTGTTTTTT	CASSPTNTGELFF
few	.	TRBV1	TRBJ1-6	TGCACCAGCAGGCCATTTATGGGACAGGGCAGGGGGTCACCCCTCCACTTT	CTSRPFMGQGRGSPLHF
.	TRBD1	TRBV29-1	TRBJ2-7	TGCAGCGTCGTGGACAGGGGCTCCTACGAGCAGTACTTC	CSVVDRGSYEQYF
.	.	TRBV5-1	TRBJ1-1	TGCGCCAGCAGCCCGCAGGGGTTGGGGACTGAAGCTTTCTTT	CASSPQGLGTEAFF
.	.	TRBV7-9	TRBJ1-4	TGTGCCAGCGAGGGACTGAGAAATGAAAAACTGTTTTTT	CASEGLRNEKLFF
few	.	TRBV19	TRBJ1-3	TGTGCTTCGACAGTTGGCGGAAACACCATATATTTT	CASTVGGNTIYF
.	TRBD1	TRBV6-5	TRBJ1-1	TGTGCCAGCAGATCCTACCTGGGGACAGCATATGAAGCTTTCTTT	CASRSYLGTAYEAFF
.	TRBD2	TRBV27	TRBJ2-7	TGTGCCAGCGCTAGAGAGGGACTAGCGGCCTACGAGCAGTACTTC	CASAREGLAAYEQYF
.	TRBD1	TRBV6-6	TRBJ1-2	TGTGCCAGCAGGGAGGCAGGGGGTTTTGGCTACACCTTC	CASREAGGFGYTF
.	TRBD2	TRBV19	TRBJ2-7	TGTGCCAGTAGTATGATCCCAGGGAGGCGGGAGGTTTCCTACGAGCAGTACTTC	CASSMIPGRREVSYEQYF
.	.	TRBV18	TRBJ2-1	TGTGCCAGCTCCCGGACAGATAACAATGAGCAGTTCTTC	CASSRTDNNEQFF
once	.	TRBV4-1	TRBJ1-2	TGCGCCAGCAGCCAAGTAGGTACAGCCAACTATGGCTACACCTTC	CASSQVGTANYGYTF
.	.	TRBV7-2	TRBJ1-1	TGTGCCAGCAGCGACCAGGGCAGATTGAACACTGAAGCTTTCTTT	CASSDQGRLNTEAFF
.	TRBD2	TRBV2	TRBJ2-1	TGTGCCAGCAGTGGGACTAGCGGGAATGAGCAGTTCTTC	CASSGTSGNEQFF
few	TRBD1	TRBV5-1	TRBJ2-5	TGCGCCAGCAGCCGCGGGACAGGAAAAGAGACCCAGTACTTC	CASSRGTGKETQYF